What follows is one T cell receptor beta chain and its context. The data belong to a study of blood T cell repertoires in COVID-19. Study information: Some COVID-19 samples were acute and others convalescent; all came from the United States, Italy and Spain. The analysed material was cDNA or gDNA that came from T cells, B-cell-depleted T cells, or PBMCs.

Germline V CDR1 and CDR2: SEHNR, FQNEAQ (reference sequence). The CDR3 is 13 amino acids. With 6 bases clipped from V and 10 bases from J, the junction kept 5 bases outside the gene matches. Authors' methods: Nucleated cell counts were estimated from reference gene primer amplification. TCRdb's copy holds only in-frame clones and misses some; the assay was immunoSEQ multiplex PCR. V and J calls plus clone size are reproduced from that table; the DNA served to infer D and trimming. The sample shows around 52,000 clones, about 81% of them seen only once. The chain carries TRBV7-9 and TRBJ1-4; 10 nucleotides agree with TRBD1. What was sequenced was peripheral blood. The clonotype originates from a woman between 55 and 75 years old with acute or convalescent COVID-19. In DNA form, the CDR3 reads TGTGCCAGCAGTCGGACAGGGGGGGTAAAACTGTTTTTT. Translation: CASSRTGGVKLFF. The variable domain in full, with the rest retrieved from reference TRBV7-9 and TRBJ1-4, is DTGVSQNPRHKITKRGQNVTFRCDPISEHNRLYWYRQTLGQGPEFLTYFQNEAQLEKSRLLSDRFSAERPKGSFSTLEIQRTEQGDSAMYLCASSRTGGVKLFFGSGTQLSVL.